One and the same sample provided the 2 T cell receptor beta chains below, sequenced in a study of CD8 T cells in ankylosing spondylitis. A single record per CDR3 protein comes from TCRdb applying MiXCR to the 5' RACE reads. In the table there are 350,000 or so distinct CDR3 sequences, around 10% of which are singletons. Sample: blood, either unsorted or a sorted T cell fraction (not recorded which). These receptors all stem from a female donor with ankylosing spondylitis or in good health (not recorded which).

This clonotype was seen ten or more times. The rearrangement uses TRBV5-5 and TRBJ1-4, with D possibly being TRBD1 (6 bases). This CDR3 is 15 amino acids long. With 2 bases removed from V and 6 bases from J, the gap between germline ends came to 14 bases. The germline gives CDR1 SGHKS, CDR2 YYEKEE (reference sequence). The CDR3 DNA reads as TGTGCCAGCAGCTTCCTCGGACAGCCAGATGAAAAACTGTTTTTT. Amino acids: CASSFLGQPDEKLFF. Supplemented by reference TRBV5-5 and TRBJ1-4, the full variable domain reads DAGVTQSPTHLIKTRGQQVTLRCSPISGHKSVSWYQQVLGQGPQFIFQYYEKEERGRGNFPDRFSARQFPNYSSELNVNALLLGDSALYLCASSFLGQPDEKLFFGSGTQLSVL.

The chain uses TRBV18 and TRBJ1-2; D perhaps matches TRBD1 (6 bases). The CDR3 contains 16 residues. V was shortened by 3 bases and J by 0 bases, with 14 bases between the two germline ends. Germline CDR1 KGHSH, CDR2 LQKENI. CDR3 amino acids: CASSPRQTGSNYGYTF. Written as DNA, the CDR3 is TGTGCCAGCTCACCCCGACAGACAGGATCTAACTATGGCTACACCTTC. Together with reference TRBV18 and TRBJ1-2, the CDR3 gives the full variable domain: NAGVMQNPRHLVRRRGQEARLRCSPMKGHSHVYWYRQLPEEGLKFMVYLQKENIIDESGMPKERFSAEFPKEGPSILRIQQVVRGDSAAYFCASSPRQTGSNYGYTFGSGTRLTVV.